This TCR beta chain was retrieved from a study of identical twins (dated by TCRdb to the mid-2010s). For context, the study as a whole: The study deep-sequenced TCR alpha and beta repertoires from monozygotic twins, unrelated adults of various ages and cord blood to test whether fetal clonotypes persist. Replicate twin experiments were performed at different times using different library preparation protocols to rule out contamination. The full study reports these points: Invariant T cells such as MAIT and iNKT could partly confound zero-insertion analyses, though diverse VJ usage argued against this for most clonotypes. Out-of-frame TCR alpha sequences shared between twins showed an excess of low generation-probability sequences compared with coincidental sharing between unrelated individuals. In monozygotic twins, out-of-frame TCR alpha sharing was systematically underestimated by recombination models, although the models agreed with sharing between unrelated individuals. Abundant cord blood beta clonotypes had fewer insertions, young adult naive repertoires showed a similar but weaker trend, and memory repertoires showed no such trend. Because the same donors could not be followed over many years, the conclusions depended on cross-sectional statistical analysis. The excess sharing between twins in beta out-of-frame sequences was weaker because fewer shared sequences reduced the signal-to-noise ratio.

Only healthy Caucasian donors were included. Three pairs of female monozygotic twins, all aged about 18 to 29 years, were included in the twin cohort. Peripheral blood mononuclear cells were the source from which RNA for the TCR libraries was isolated. The library came from 5' RACE. The sample was run on an Illumina HiSeq 2000. Template switching added a universal primer binding site, and the final cDNA carried a unique molecular identifier that allowed TCR cDNA molecules to be counted accurately. Specific primers in the conserved constant-segment region were used to synthesize first-strand cDNA for TCR alpha and beta chains. To control for contamination, every cDNA library carried two barcodes: a SMART-Mk sample barcode plus Illumina barcodes. TruSeq adapter sequences and Illumina sample barcodes were added in two successive PCR steps. The TCR alpha and beta cDNA libraries were sequenced on the Illumina HiSeq platform using custom primers. The paper's data handling went like this. MiGEC processed the raw reads to extract unique molecular identifiers, while MiXCR was used to determine the CDR3 positions. For each individual, recombination models were inferred using an EM algorithm with the repgenHMM and IGoR tools. The analysis of shared clonotypes was done with the tcR package in R, with sharing normalized by the product of cloneset sizes. To study raw recombination without the effects of thymic and clonal selection, out-of-frame nonproductive sequences were analyzed. TCRdb ran its own pipeline on the public reads, namely fastp trimming at Q25 and MiXCR clone calling, and kept in-frame beta chains. CDR3 protein sequences are deduplicated, and each keeps its most common genes and DNA. TCRdb assigned the V and J calls; the authors' analysis was not used. In this sample the table shows just under 650,000 distinct CDR3 sequences, under 8.5% of which occur a single time. The ten biggest clones cover about 1.6% of the sample.

Taken from cysteine to phenylalanine, the CDR3 has 17 residues. The CDR3 DNA has 51 bases and is translated from base 1. Trimming accounts for 4 bases at V and 2 bases at J, while the number of junction bases matched to no gene is 4. According to the germline V gene (reference sequence), CDR1 reads LGHDT and CDR2 reads YNNKEL. Regarding this clonotype: There is no known antigen for this receptor. One base away there is no much larger clone; base qualities are not given.

These data are also associated with another study on yellow fever vaccine responses in identical twins. Looking at the second paper: According to the authors, the vaccine-induced T cell response in identical twins seemed to be partly convergent and partly specific to each individual. In the study, vaccine-responding T cell clones were precisely tracked in identical twins.

This sequence was found in a woman between 18 and 29 years old in good health. The chain employs TRBV3-1 and TRBJ2-2, with TRBD2 identical over 13 junction bases. Source material: PBMCs. In nucleotides, the sequence is TGTGCCAGCAGCCGTGGACTAGCGGGGGTTAACACCGGGGAGCTGTTTTTT. Its protein product is CASSRGLAGVNTGELFF. With the rest looked up from the reference TRBV3-1 and TRBJ2-2 genes rather than sequenced, the full variable domain is DTAVSQTPKYLVTQMGNDKSIKCEQNLGHDTMYWYKQDSKKFLKIMFSYNNKELIINETVPNRFSPKSPDKAHLNLHINSLELGDSAVYFCASSRGLAGVNTGELFFGEGSRLTVL.